The 31 T cell receptor beta chains reported below all come from one sample, sequenced in a study of T cells in Graves' hyperthyroidism and ophthalmopathy. RNA transcripts gave rise to amplified TCR beta CDR3 regions. When the TCR CDR3 underwent first-round RT-PCR, the HTBI primer set was used. TCRdb reanalysed the multiplex PCR reads using MiXCR and keeps one entry per CDR3 protein. This sample has about 590,000 distinct CDR3 sequences, with 15% to 18% found just once. Sequencing was performed on blood. These receptors all come from a woman in her twenties or thirties with Graves' hyperthyroidism.

The CDR3 DNA is TGTGCCAGCAGCTTGGCAGGCGGCTCCTATAATTCACCCCTCCACTTT. This sequence encodes CASSLAGGSYNSPLHF. The chain couples TRBV11-1 to TRBJ1-6; the D is unclear. CDR3 length: 16 amino acids. CDR1 is SGHAT, CDR2 FQDESV, per germline (reference sequence). The ends were cut back, 3 bases at V and 0 bases at J, with 9 bases in the middle.

The chain couples TRBV20-1 to TRBJ2-1, with TRBD2 identical over 7 bases. CDR1 is DFQATT, CDR2 SNEGSKA, per germline (reference sequence). The CDR3 covers 13 residues. V trimming: 7 bases; J trimming: 8 bases; junction bases outside the gene matches: 11. The CDR3 sequence: CSVRRGGSDEQFF. The CDR3 region has the DNA TGCAGTGTCAGGCGGGGAGGGTCCGATGAGCAGTTCTTC.

This sequence joins TRBV15 and TRBJ2-5; D tentatively reads TRBD1 or TRBD2 (6 bases each). CDR3 length: 15 amino acids. CDR1 and CDR2 (germline): LNHNV, YYDKDF (reference sequence). Deletions cut 7 bases from V and 3 bases from J, with 18 bases between. The CDR3, as DNA: TGTGCCACCAAAAGATACAGGGAGGACAAAGAGACCCAGTACTTC. Its translation is CATKRYREDKETQYF. Supplemented by reference TRBV15 and TRBJ2-5, the full variable domain reads DAMVIQNPRYQVTQFGKPVTLSCSQTLNHNVMYWYQQKSSQAPKLLFHYYDKDFNNEADTPDNFQSRRPNTSFCFLDIRSPGLGDTAMYLCATKRYREDKETQYFGPGTRLLVL.

This clonotype was detected only a few times. The V call is TRBV6-1, the J call TRBJ2-1, with 8 bases matching TRBD2. The CDR3 is made up of 13 amino acids. Germline assignment: CDR1 MNHNS and CDR2 SASEGT. V was pared by 6 bases and J by 9 bases, with 7 bases of the junction left unmatched. The CDR3 nucleotides are TGTGCCAGCAGGATGGGACTAGTCACTGAGCAGTTCTTC. Translated, it gives CASRMGLVTEQFF.

This clonotype was seen ten or more times. The chain joins TRBV7-2 to TRBJ2-5; D is undetermined. The germline V gene has CDR1 SGHTA and CDR2 FQGNSA. This CDR3 is built from 14 residues. V was clipped by 5 bases and J by 5 bases, with 15 bases between them. The chain's CDR3 is CASSPRWSAETQYF. As DNA, the CDR3 is TGTGCCAGCAGCCCCCGGTGGTCTGCGGAGACCCAGTACTTC.

V gene TRBV19 combines with J gene TRBJ1-2, with TRBD1 as a possible D gene (5 bases). The CDR3 totals 15 residues. Germline V gene data show CDR1 as LNHDA and CDR2 as SQIVND (reference sequence). Trimming cost V 6 bases and J 7 bases, with 21 bases left between them. The CDR3 DNA follows: TGTGCCAGTAGCCCCGAGGGGCCGACTAACGTTGGCTACACCTTC. Translating gives CASSPEGPTNVGYTF.

This clonotype turned up a few times. The rearrangement joins TRBV19 to TRBJ1-1, with D possibly TRBD1 on 6 matching bases. The CDR3 is made up of 14 amino acids. Looked up from germline, CDR1 is LNHDA and CDR2 is SQIVND (reference sequence). The V end lost 5 bases, the J end lost 1 base, and 11 bases lay between the germline ends. The CDR3 here is CASSETGTNTEAFF. The CDR3 DNA sequence: TGTGCCAGTAGTGAAACAGGGACGAACACTGAAGCTTTCTTT.

The chain uses TRBV28 and TRBJ2-3, with D tentatively TRBD1 (7 bases). The CDR3 is made up of 17 amino acids. Germline CDR1 is MDHEN and CDR2 is SYDVKM. V was cut by 6 bases and J by 2 bases, with 21 bases left in between. In DNA, the CDR3 is TGTGCCAGCAGCCCCTTTACGCGGGACAGAAACACAGATACGCAGTATTTT. Its protein is CASSPFTRDRNTDTQYF.

Many counts were recorded for this clonotype. Written as DNA, the CDR3 is TGTGCTAGTGGTTTGGGACAGGGTCTAACCTACGAGCAGTACTTC. Encoded protein: CASGLGQGLTYEQYF. The chain carries TRBV12-5 and TRBJ2-7; TRBD1 matches at 7 bases. The V gene end was trimmed by 1 base and the J gene end by 2 bases; junction bases not matched to a gene: 5. This CDR3 comprises 15 residues. CDR1 and CDR2 (germline): LGHNT, FRNRAP.

Regarding this clonotype: Just one base apart from a much larger clone, this may be a read error. The chain combines TRBV28 with TRBJ2-1; TRBD2 matches at 10 bases. Trimming took 2 bases from V and 11 from J; bases not matched to a gene: 9. This CDR3 contains 15 residues. Germline V gives CDR1 MDHEN, CDR2 SYDVKM. The DNA of the CDR3 is TGTGCCAGCAGTTTAATAGCGGGAGGAAGGAATAAGCAGTTCTTC. It is translated as CASSLIAGGRNKQFF.

This chain connects TRBV15 to TRBJ2-7; 8 nucleotides agree with TRBD1. CDR3 length: 15 residues. Germline V lookup: CDR1 LNHNV, CDR2 YYDKDF (reference sequence). J was trimmed by 6 bases and V by 3 bases; bases with no gene match: 10. Written as DNA, the CDR3 is TGTGCCACCAGCAGTTACATACAGGGGGATGGCGAGCAGTACTTC. Residues: CATSSYIQGDGEQYF.

This clonotype was observed a few times. It may be a read error: a sequence one base away is much more abundant. The chain uses TRBV15 and TRBJ2-1, with D unresolved. The germline V gene has CDR1 LNHNV and CDR2 YYDKDF (reference sequence). The CDR3 runs to 12 residues. CDR3 sequence (DNA): TGTGCCTCCAGCAGAGAAGGGAATGAGCAGTTCTTC. Protein sequence: CASSREGNEQFF.

At least ten counts were recorded for this clonotype. V and J are TRBV20-1 and TRBJ2-3; D is uncertain. The CDR3 totals 15 residues. Germline V gene data show CDR1 as DFQATT and CDR2 as SNEGSKA (reference sequence). Trimming shortened V by 0 bases and J by 1 base, and 11 bases separated the two germline ends. The DNA of the CDR3 is TGCAGTGCTAGAGAGGTTCTACGGCGCACAGATACGCAGTATTTT. Translation: CSAREVLRRTDTQYF.

This clonotype has a count of ten or more. The V and J genes are TRBV30 and TRBJ1-1; 9 bases align to TRBD1. Trimming removed 0 bases from V and 3 bases from J; junction bases left unmatched: 5. This CDR3 region has 15 residues. The germline V gene encodes CDR1 GTSNPN and CDR2 SVGIG (reference sequence). The CDR3 bases are TGTGCCTGGAGTGTACAGGGACAGGGTGACACTGAAGCTTTCTTT. This encodes CAWSVQGQGDTEAFF.

At least ten counts were recorded for this clonotype. J is TRBJ2-7 and V is TRBV28; 10 nucleotides align to TRBD2. The CDR3 is 15 amino acids. V lost 4 bases to trimming and J lost 6 bases; unmatched junction nucleotides: 9. Germline CDR1 is MDHEN and CDR2 is SYDVKM. This CDR3 reads CASSSGTSVLGEQYF. CDR3 in DNA: TGTGCCAGCAGTTCTGGGACTAGCGTTCTCGGCGAGCAGTACTTC.

In its sample, this clonotype was seen many times. The J gene is TRBJ2-2, the V gene TRBV7-2, with 8 bases identical to TRBD1. The V segment lost 3 bases and the J segment 5 bases; nucleotides outside the gene matches: 8. Germline CDR1 SGHTA, CDR2 FQGNSA. The CDR3 spans 16 residues. The CDR3 DNA is TGTGCCAGCAGCTTGAGACAGGGGATGAGAACCGGGGAGCTGTTTTTT. This translates into CASSLRQGMRTGELFF.

This clonotype has at least ten counts. V usage is TRBV2 and J usage is TRBJ1-4; a possible D gene is TRBD1 (6 bases). Trimming shortened V by 6 bases and J by 8 bases, and 28 bases separated the two germline ends. Germline V gives CDR1 SNHLY, CDR2 FYNNEI. The CDR3 length is 18 residues. The CDR3 nucleotides are TGTGCCAGCAGATCTTCCGGTGCAGGGGTCTTCGGTAGGGAAAAACTGTTTTTT. Amino acids: CASRSSGAGVFGREKLFF.

This clonotype has a count of ten or more. The chain has TRBV6-2 or TRBV6-3 and TRBJ2-5, with a possible D match to TRBD1 (6 bases). This CDR3 region has 12 residues. V was trimmed by 8 bases and J by 3 bases, leaving 10 bases between them. Germline V gene lookup returns CDR1 MNHEY and CDR2 SVGEGT. CDR3 sequence reads: CASGRQEETQYF. DNA for the CDR3: TGTGCCAGCGGGAGACAGGAAGAGACCCAGTACTTC.

The table lists this clonotype with a few counts. This chain uses TRBV9 with TRBJ2-7; no clear D. This CDR3 region has 14 residues. Germline V gene sequence: CDR1 SGDLS, CDR2 YYNGEE. The germline V and J ends were trimmed by 0 bases and 0 bases, with 7 bases remaining between them. For the CDR3, the DNA is TGTGCCAGCAGCGTAGGGGTAGCCTCCTACGAGCAGTACTTC. It encodes CASSVGVASYEQYF.

This clonotype has ten or more counts. This chain links TRBV10-3 with TRBJ2-3, with D tentatively TRBD1 or TRBD2 (5 bases each). Trimming removed 6 bases at V and 7 bases at J, with 23 bases between. The CDR3 is 16 amino acids. The V gene's germline CDR1 is ENHRY and CDR2 SYGVKD. The CDR3 is CAISRDAALVLNTQYF. The DNA for the CDR3 is TGTGCCATCAGCCGGGACGCAGCTTTGGTCCTAAATACGCAGTATTTT.

The chain has TRBV2 and TRBJ2-7; tentatively, D is TRBD2 (6 bases). Germline V gives CDR1 SNHLY, CDR2 FYNNEI. The CDR3 sequence is 13 residues long. Trimming shortened V by 5 bases and J by 6 bases, and 14 bases separated the two germline ends. CDR3 sequence (DNA): TGTGCCAGCAGTCCCCTTGGGGGGTTCGAGCAGTACTTC. It encodes CASSPLGGFEQYF.

This clonotype has a count of ten or more. The rearrangement links TRBV2 to TRBJ2-3, with TRBD2 matching 14 bases. With 5 bases clipped from V and 4 bases from J, the junction kept 5 bases outside the gene matches. CDR1 and CDR2 (germline): SNHLY, FYNNEI. There are 16 residues in the CDR3. CDR3 nucleotide sequence: TGTGCCAGCAGTCCCGGGACTAGCGGGAGCGCAGATACGCAGTATTTT. Translation: CASSPGTSGSADTQYF.

This clonotype came up a few times. The chain has TRBV20-1 and TRBJ1-5; TRBD1 aligns across 8 bases. The CDR3 has 15 residues. V lost 3 bases, J lost 6 bases, and 10 bases stayed unmatched. Per germline, CDR1 DFQATT and CDR2 SNEGSKA (reference sequence). CDR3 loop: CSASPRGQGAQPQHF. For the CDR3, the DNA is TGCAGTGCTAGCCCCCGAGGACAGGGAGCTCAGCCCCAGCATTTT.

This chain connects TRBV6-1 to TRBJ2-7; 11 bases line up with TRBD2. Germline V CDR1 and CDR2: MNHNS, SASEGT. CDR3 length: 15 amino acids. Germline trimming cut 5 bases from V and 2 bases from J; bases unmatched to any gene: 5. The CDR3 nucleotides read TGTGCCAGCAGTTTACTAGCGGGAGATACCTACGAGCAGTACTTC. Its translation: CASSLLAGDTYEQYF.

This clonotype was seen ten or more times. V and J are TRBV10-3 and TRBJ1-1; the match to TRBD1 covers 11 bases. V shed 4 bases and J 5 bases; nucleotides not matched to a gene: 3. Germline CDR1 is ENHRY and CDR2 is SYGVKD. The CDR3 has 14 amino acids. The DNA of the CDR3 is TGTGCCATCAGTGGGGGACAGGGGGAGACTGAAGCTTTCTTT. Protein: CAISGGQGETEAFF.

The chain joins TRBV6-6 to TRBJ1-6, with 7 bases that match TRBD1. J was trimmed by 11 bases and V by 2 bases; bases with no gene match: 21. There are 19 residues in the CDR3. The germline CDR1 and CDR2 sequences are MNHNY and SVGAGI (reference sequence). The CDR3, as DNA: TGTGCCAGCAGTTACCACAGAAAGCATAAGACAGGGATCGGTGCACCCCTCCACTTT. Amino acids: CASSYHRKHKTGIGAPLHF.

This clonotype appeared a few times. The genes are TRBV18 and TRBJ1-4; perhaps TRBD1 as D (5 bases). Trimming pared 3 bases from V and 7 bases from J, leaving 18 bases between. The CDR3 contains 16 residues. CDR1 KGHSH and CDR2 LQKENI come from the germline V gene. CDR3: CASSPPMLQGGEKLFF. CDR3 DNA: TGTGCCAGCTCACCCCCGATGCTCCAGGGCGGTGAAAAACTGTTTTTT.

The chain's CDR3 is CSVRVLSGANVLTF. DNA for the CDR3: TGCAGCGTCAGGGTACTATCTGGGGCCAACGTCCTGACTTTC. The rearrangement links TRBV29-1 to TRBJ2-6; D perhaps matches TRBD1 (5 bases). V was cut by 6 bases and J by 1 base, with 10 bases left in between. CDR3 length: 14 amino acids. Germline-derived CDR1 and CDR2 are SQVTM and ANQGSEA.

V gene TRBV7-2 combines with J gene TRBJ2-2, with 7 bases aligning to TRBD2. From germline, CDR1 is SGHTA and CDR2 FQGNSA. The V gene end was trimmed by 5 bases and the J gene end by 6 bases; junction bases not matched to a gene: 9. The CDR3 runs 15 residues. The CDR3 spells CASSPWAGVSGELFF. The CDR3, as DNA: TGTGCCAGCAGCCCCTGGGCGGGAGTTTCCGGGGAGCTGTTTTTT.

On this clonotype: The junction does not match germline at one end; this may be a read error. V is TRBV5-1 and J is TRBJ1-1, with D maybe TRBD1 (5 bases). The CDR3 consists of 14 residues. Germline loops: CDR1 SGHRS, CDR2 YFSETQ. The CDR3 protein is CASSLFLGETEALF. For the CDR3, the DNA is TGCGCCAGCAGCTTGTTTTTGGGGGAAACTGAAGCTCTCTTT.

This clonotype was seen ten or more times. This chain joins TRBV18 and TRBJ2-1, with D maybe TRBD2 (6 bases). The CDR3 runs 13 residues. The V and J ends lost 0 bases and 8 bases respectively, with 8 bases between them. Germline V gives CDR1 KGHSH, CDR2 LQKENI. The CDR3 bases are TGTGCCAGCTCACCACCCTGGGAGGATGAGCAGTTCTTC. Protein product: CASSPPWEDEQFF.